This T cell receptor beta chain was recorded in a study of T cells after yellow fever vaccination. TCRdb itself ran the 5' RACE reads through MiXCR, one entry per CDR3 protein. This table has 350,000 to 450,000 distinct CDR3 sequences, about 17% appearing once. This clonotype was detected a few times. Its antigen is undetermined. Trimming left V 2 bases short and J 4 bases short, with 9 bases between. This CDR3 has 13 residues. Germline values: CDR1 SGDLS, CDR2 YYNGEE. Study conclusions and caveats: In FACS-sorted repertoires, abundant clonotypes from the bulk population could appear as contaminants. Overlap between CD4 and CD8 compartments was detected for a small share of clonotypes. Subsequent to the booster, the majority of primary-vaccination clones reappeared (roughly 95% CD4, 88% CD8).

This sequence was found in a man younger than 30 who received the YFV17D yellow fever vaccine. This specimen was PBMCs, taken before the yellow fever booster vaccination. The chain recombines TRBV9 with TRBJ2-5; D unclear. The CDR3 loop is CASSVSASETQYF. In nucleotides, the CDR3 is TGTGCCAGCAGCGTTTCAGCCTCAGAGACCCAGTACTTC.